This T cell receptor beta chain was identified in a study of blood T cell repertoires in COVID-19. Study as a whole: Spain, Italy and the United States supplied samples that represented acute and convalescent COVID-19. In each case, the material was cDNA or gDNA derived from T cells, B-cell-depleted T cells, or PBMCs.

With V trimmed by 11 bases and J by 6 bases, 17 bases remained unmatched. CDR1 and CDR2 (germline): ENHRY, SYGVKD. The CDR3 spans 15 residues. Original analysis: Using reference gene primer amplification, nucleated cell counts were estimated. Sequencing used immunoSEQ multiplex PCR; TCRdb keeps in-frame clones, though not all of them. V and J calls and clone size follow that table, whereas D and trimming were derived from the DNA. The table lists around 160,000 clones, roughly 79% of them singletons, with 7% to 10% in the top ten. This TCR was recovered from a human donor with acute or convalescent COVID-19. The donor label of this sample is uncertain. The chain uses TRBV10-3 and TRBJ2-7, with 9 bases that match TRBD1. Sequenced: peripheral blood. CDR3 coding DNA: TGTGCCGCTGAAAACCCGGGACAGGGTCTTCGCGAGCAGTACTTC. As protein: CAAENPGQGLREQYF.